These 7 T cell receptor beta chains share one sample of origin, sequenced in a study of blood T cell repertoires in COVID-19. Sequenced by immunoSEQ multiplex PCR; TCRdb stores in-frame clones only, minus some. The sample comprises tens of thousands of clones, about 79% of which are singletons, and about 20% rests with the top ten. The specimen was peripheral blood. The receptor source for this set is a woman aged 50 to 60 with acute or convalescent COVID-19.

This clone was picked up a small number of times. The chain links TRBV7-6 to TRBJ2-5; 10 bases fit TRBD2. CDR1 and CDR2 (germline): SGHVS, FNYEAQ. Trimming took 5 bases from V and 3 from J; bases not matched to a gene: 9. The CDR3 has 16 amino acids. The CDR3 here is CASSPGASGGEETQYF. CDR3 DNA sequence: TGTGCCAGCAGCCCCGGCGCCAGCGGGGGGGAAGAGACCCAGTACTTC. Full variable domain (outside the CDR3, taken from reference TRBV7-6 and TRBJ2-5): GAGVSQSPRYKVTKRGQDVALRCDPISGHVSLYWYRQALGQGPEFLTYFNYEAQQDKSGLPNDRFSAERPEGSISTLTIQRTEQRDSAMYRCASSPGASGGEETQYFGPGTRLLVL.

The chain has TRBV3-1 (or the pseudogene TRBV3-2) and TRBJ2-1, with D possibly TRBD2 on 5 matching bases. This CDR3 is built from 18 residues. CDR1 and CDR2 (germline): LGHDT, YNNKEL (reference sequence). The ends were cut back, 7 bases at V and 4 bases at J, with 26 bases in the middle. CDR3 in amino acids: CASTRLRRFTRVYNEQFF. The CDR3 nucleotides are TGTGCCAGCACCCGACTCCGACGGTTTACGAGGGTTTACAATGAGCAGTTCTTC.

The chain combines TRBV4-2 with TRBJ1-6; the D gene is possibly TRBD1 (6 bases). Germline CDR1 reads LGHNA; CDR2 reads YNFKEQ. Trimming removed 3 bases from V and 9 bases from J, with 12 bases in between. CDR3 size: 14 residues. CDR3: CASSQTGLGSPLHF. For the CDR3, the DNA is TGTGCCAGCAGCCAGACAGGACTTGGTTCACCCCTCCACTTT.

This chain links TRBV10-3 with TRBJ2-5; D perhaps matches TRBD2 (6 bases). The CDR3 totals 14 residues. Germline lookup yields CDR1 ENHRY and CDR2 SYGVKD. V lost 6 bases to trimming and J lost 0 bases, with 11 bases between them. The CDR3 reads CAISPRGNQETQYF. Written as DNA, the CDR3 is TGTGCCATCAGCCCACGGGGGAACCAAGAGACCCAGTACTTC.

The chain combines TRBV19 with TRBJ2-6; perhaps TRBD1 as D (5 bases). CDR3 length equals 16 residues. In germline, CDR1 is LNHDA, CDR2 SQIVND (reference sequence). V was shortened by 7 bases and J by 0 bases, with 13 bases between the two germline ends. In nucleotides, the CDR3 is TGTGCCAGTAACCAGGGTTCCCTCTCTGGGGCCAACGTCCTGACTTTC. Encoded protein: CASNQGSLSGANVLTF.

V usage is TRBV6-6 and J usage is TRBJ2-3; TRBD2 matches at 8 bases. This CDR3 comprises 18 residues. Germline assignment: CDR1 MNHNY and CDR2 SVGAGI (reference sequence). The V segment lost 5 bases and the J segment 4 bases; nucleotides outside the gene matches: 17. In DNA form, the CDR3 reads TGTGCCAGCAGTCGTCAACCCCCGGGACTAGGGTCTGCAGATACGCAGTATTTT. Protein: CASSRQPPGLGSADTQYF.

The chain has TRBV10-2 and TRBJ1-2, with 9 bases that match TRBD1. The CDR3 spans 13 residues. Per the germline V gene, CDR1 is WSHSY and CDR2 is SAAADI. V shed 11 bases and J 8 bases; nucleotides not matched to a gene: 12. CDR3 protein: CAHSTGTGNGYTF. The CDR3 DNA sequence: TGCGCCCACAGTACCGGGACAGGGAACGGCTACACCTTC.